The entry below gives a single TCR beta chain sequence along with its context. The CDR3 consists of 15 residues. The V end was cut by 5 bases, the J end by 0 bases, with 11 bases between. Germline values: CDR1 SEHNR, CDR2 FQNEAQ (reference sequence). The sample comes from a study of cytomegalovirus exposure and HLA in healthy donors. It was with 60 Vbeta and 13 Jbeta primers that the PCR ran. Repertoires were generated with immunoSEQ multiplex PCR, while TCRdb's copy carries only in-frame clones and drops some. The repertoire holds about 150,000 clones, with around 79% as singletons. This sequence joins TRBV7-9 and TRBJ2-1; possibly TRBD1 for D (5 bases). The sequence was collected from a male donor in good health and CMV-seronegative. Sequencing was done on a sample of PBMCs. The chain's CDR3 is CASSLQGRSYNEQFF. The CDR3, as DNA: TGTGCCAGCAGCCTCCAGGGTCGCTCCTACAATGAGCAGTTCTTC.